This T cell receptor (beta chain) was captured in a study of shared clonotypes between healthy human individuals. Trimming left V 7 bases short and J 1 base short, with 15 bases between. Germline CDR1 reads MNHNS; CDR2 reads SASEGT. The CDR3 sequence is 15 residues long. Deep was the level used in running the assay. Sequenced by immunoSEQ multiplex PCR; TCRdb stores in-frame clones only, minus some. The sample contains 400,000 to 550,000 clones, around 79% of which appear only once. This chain links TRBV6-1 with TRBJ2-3; D is unresolved. Sample: PBMCs. The receptor's source is a woman aged 35 to 49 in good health. Some clones in this sample may be carry-over from other donors' samples. The CDR3 DNA sequence: TGTGCCAGCACCTTGGACGTCCAGGGCACAGATACGCAGTATTTT. Translation gives CASTLDVQGTDTQYF.